These 20 T cell receptor beta chains were sequenced from one sample in a study of cytotoxic CD8 clonotypes in ibrutinib-treated CLL. The data were produced by immunoSEQ multiplex PCR, yet TCRdb's version contains in-frame clones alone and is incomplete. The table records hundreds of thousands of clones, 70% of them present only once. The source material was PBMCs, sampled after 24 months of ibrutinib treatment. These receptors were obtained from a human donor with chronic lymphocytic leukemia.

This clone was counted a single time. The chain couples TRBV2 to TRBJ1-5, with TRBD1 matching 10 bases. Trimming took 5 bases from V and 4 from J; bases not matched to a gene: 2. The CDR3 loop spans 14 amino acids. Germline V gene sequence: CDR1 SNHLY, CDR2 FYNNEI. The CDR3 spells CASSLGQGNQPQHF. The CDR3, as DNA: TGTGCCAGCAGTTTGGGACAGGGGAATCAGCCCCAGCATTTT.

V is TRBV7-9 and J is TRBJ2-1; D is unresolved. V lost 5 bases, J lost 8 bases, and 19 bases lay in between. This CDR3 has 15 amino acids. The V gene's germline CDR1 is SEHNR and CDR2 FQNEAQ (reference sequence). As DNA, the CDR3 is TGTGCCAGCAGCACCACGGGTTCCGGGCAGGATGAGCAGTTCTTC. It specifies CASSTTGSGQDEQFF. Together with reference TRBV7-9 and TRBJ2-1, the CDR3 gives the full variable domain: DTGVSQNPRHKITKRGQNVTFRCDPISEHNRLYWYRQTLGQGPEFLTYFQNEAQLEKSRLLSDRFSAERPKGSFSTLEIQRTEQGDSAMYLCASSTTGSGQDEQFFGPGTRLTVL.

The CDR3 coding sequence is TGTGCCAGCAGTGAAGGGGTGGATGGAAACACCATATATTTT. It translates to CASSEGVDGNTIYF. The chain combines TRBV2 with TRBJ1-3; no clear D. Deletions cut 1 base from V and 3 bases from J, with 7 bases between. Germline lookup yields CDR1 SNHLY and CDR2 FYNNEI. CDR3 size: 14 residues.

V usage is TRBV4-3 and J usage is TRBJ2-1; D unclear. The germline V and J ends were trimmed by 0 bases and 10 bases, with 7 bases remaining between them. Germline V gene lookup returns CDR1 LGHNA and CDR2 YSLEER. The CDR3 length is 12 residues. The CDR3 spells CASSQEDREQFF. The CDR3 DNA sequence: TGCGCCAGCAGCCAAGAAGATCGGGAGCAGTTCTTC.

The CDR3 DNA reads as TGTGCCAGCTCACCGGGGCAGGTCAATGAGCAGTTCTTC. It specifies CASSPGQVNEQFF. The J gene is TRBJ2-1, the V gene TRBV18, with D maybe TRBD1 (5 bases). Germline V gene sequence: CDR1 KGHSH, CDR2 LQKENI. V lost 3 bases, J lost 6 bases, and 9 bases lay in between. The CDR3 runs to 13 residues.

This clone was counted a few times. V and J are TRBV28 and TRBJ1-5, with D maybe TRBD1 (5 bases). CDR3 length equals 11 residues. Germline V gene lookup returns CDR1 MDHEN and CDR2 SYDVKM. The V end lost 4 bases, the J end lost 9 bases, and 7 bases lay between the germline ends. The CDR3, as DNA: TGTGCCAGCAGTTCGGGGCGGCCCCAGCATTTT. Amino acid sequence: CASSSGRPQHF.

This clone was seen a handful of times. J is TRBJ2-1 and V is TRBV13; a weak D match, TRBD2 (6 bases). Germline-derived CDR1 and CDR2 are PRHDT and FYEKMQ (reference sequence). This CDR3 comprises 13 residues. Trimming pared 5 bases from V and 2 bases from J, leaving 7 bases between. The CDR3 protein is CASSPGAYNEQFF. The CDR3 region has the DNA TGTGCCAGCAGCCCGGGAGCCTACAATGAGCAGTTCTTC.

A few counts support this clone. The genes are TRBV19 and TRBJ1-4, with 7 bases matching TRBD1. This CDR3 contains 17 residues. With 5 bases clipped from V and 8 bases from J, the junction kept 17 bases outside the gene matches. Germline values: CDR1 LNHDA, CDR2 SQIVND (reference sequence). The CDR3 DNA follows: TGTGCCAGTAGTCTCAAAAGTTGGGACAGTCGGGGGGAAAAACTGTTTTTT. Translated, it gives CASSLKSWDSRGEKLFF.

Concerning this clone itself: An end of the junction does not agree with germline; a read error may underlie this. The V gene is TRBV7-9, the J gene TRBJ2-3, with 8 bases fitting TRBD2. CDR1 and CDR2 from the germline V gene are SEHNR and FQNEAQ (reference sequence). CDR3 length equals 14 residues. In DNA, the CDR3 is TGTGCCAGCAGGTTAGAGTCTAGCGGGGATACGCAGTATTTT. Residues: CASRLESSGDTQYF.

The genes are TRBV6-6 and TRBJ2-7; D could derive from TRBD1 or TRBD2 (7 bases each). The germline CDR1 and CDR2 sequences are MNHNY and SVGAGI (reference sequence). The CDR3 covers 14 residues. The V and J ends lost 1 base and 5 bases respectively, with 12 bases between them. CDR3 in amino acids: CASSYLTGTNEQYF. For the CDR3, the DNA is TGTGCCAGCAGTTACTTGACAGGGACTAACGAGCAGTACTTC.

V usage is TRBV2 and J usage is TRBJ2-3; 8 bases agree with TRBD1. The CDR3 extends over 15 amino acids. Germline assignment: CDR1 SNHLY and CDR2 FYNNEI. V shed 6 bases and J 1 base; nucleotides not matched to a gene: 6. The CDR3 DNA is TGTGCCAGCAGCAGGGGGCTAGCAGGCACAGATACGCAGTATTTT. Translated: CASSRGLAGTDTQYF.

The chain is built from TRBV6-5 and TRBJ1-1; 7 bases are shared with TRBD1. With 6 bases clipped from V and 4 bases from J, the junction kept 11 bases outside the gene matches. This CDR3 has 15 residues. Germline V CDR1 and CDR2: MNHEY, SVGAGI. CDR3 in amino acids: CASRQQGNLGTEAFF. In nucleotides, the CDR3 is TGTGCCAGCAGACAACAGGGGAATTTGGGCACTGAAGCTTTCTTT.

The J gene is TRBJ2-6, the V gene TRBV4-2; D may be TRBD1 (6 bases). V lost 2 bases and J lost 0, with 8 bases in between. Germline CDR1 and CDR2: LGHNA and YNFKEQ. CDR3 length: 16 amino acids. The CDR3 region is CASSQTGYSGANVLTF. CDR3 nucleotide sequence: TGTGCCAGCAGCCAAACAGGGTACTCTGGGGCCAACGTCCTGACTTTC.

The V gene is TRBV10-3, the J gene TRBJ1-5; no firm D call. CDR3 length equals 12 residues. CDR1 is ENHRY, CDR2 SYGVKD, per germline. V shed 5 bases and J shed 14 bases, with 16 bases lying between them. The CDR3 DNA reads TGTGCCATCAGTCCCGCTGACGGGATAAAGCATTTT. It is translated as CAISPADGIKHF.

The CDR3 region has the DNA TGTGCCAGCAGTGAGCGCAACAGGGAGGAGACCCAGTACTTC. Translation gives CASSERNREETQYF. This chain uses TRBV11-3 with TRBJ2-5; weak D call: TRBD1 (6 bases). Trimming took off 6 bases at V and 5 bases at J, with 16 bases between the two ends. The CDR3 is made up of 14 amino acids. Germline lookup yields CDR1 SGHNT and CDR2 YENEEA.

This chain uses TRBV2 with TRBJ1-2, with 7 bases matching TRBD1. This CDR3 region has 14 residues. Germline V lookup: CDR1 SNHLY, CDR2 FYNNEI. After removal of 6 bases from V and 5 bases from J, the junction contained 9 bases not matched to a gene. As DNA, the CDR3 is TGTGCCAGCAGCGAGCCAGGGGGAGGGTATGGCTACACCTTC. Translating gives CASSEPGGGYGYTF.

The chain couples TRBV29-1 to TRBJ2-7, with a possible D match to TRBD2 (5 bases). This CDR3 has 12 residues. Germline V gene sequence: CDR1 SQVTM, CDR2 ANQGSEA. Trimming left V 3 bases short and J 5 bases short, with 11 bases between. The CDR3 sequence is CSVDEGGDEQYF. The DNA for the CDR3 is TGCAGCGTTGATGAGGGTGGGGACGAGCAGTACTTC.

This rearrangement joins TRBV27 to TRBJ1-5; D may be TRBD1 (5 bases). Trimming removed 3 bases at V and 3 bases at J, with 9 bases between. The length of the CDR3 is 14 residues. In germline, CDR1 is MNHEY, CDR2 SMNVEV (reference sequence). The CDR3 sequence: CASSFDSFNQPQHF. The CDR3 region has the DNA TGTGCCAGCAGTTTCGACAGCTTCAATCAGCCCCAGCATTTT.

The V call is TRBV9, the J call TRBJ2-7; 10 bases are shared with TRBD1. The V gene's germline CDR1 is SGDLS and CDR2 YYNGEE. CDR3 length: 15 amino acids. V was pared by 5 bases and J by 3 bases, with 8 bases of the junction left unmatched. CDR3 region: CASRATGTGVYEQYF. Here the CDR3 DNA reads TGTGCCAGCAGAGCAACCGGGACAGGGGTCTACGAGCAGTACTTC.

On this clone itself: One end of the junction varies from germline; a read error may be responsible. This chain links TRBV7-7 with TRBJ2-1, with D perhaps matching TRBD2 (6 bases). CDR1 and CDR2 from the germline V gene are SSHAT and FNYEAQ (reference sequence). The CDR3 is 15 residues long. The CDR3 is CASSLEASVYNEQFF. Written as DNA, the CDR3 is TGTGCTAGCAGCCTAGAGGCTAGCGTTTACAATGAGCAGTTCTTC.